These 9 T cell receptor beta chains were sequenced from one sample in a study of technical replicates of blood from four donors. Produced via immunoSEQ multiplex PCR; TCRdb's table is partial and in-frame only. The sample has about 75,000 clones; about nine tenths are singletons. The sequencing input was T cells isolated from PBMCs. These receptors came from a human donor in good health. Some clones in this sample may be carry-over from other donors' samples.

The J gene is TRBJ2-3, the V gene TRBV5-1; TRBD1 is a possible D gene (5 bases). V was pared by 8 bases and J by 1 base, with 14 bases between. Germline V gives CDR1 SGHRS, CDR2 YFSETQ. The CDR3 loop spans 14 amino acids. DNA for the CDR3: TGCGCCAGTTCGAAAGGGGTCGGCACAGATACGCAGTATTTT. Residues: CASSKGVGTDTQYF.

The J gene is TRBJ1-1, the V gene TRBV29-1; D might be TRBD1 (5 bases). The CDR3 spans 13 residues. The V end was cut by 7 bases, the J end by 1 base, with 13 bases between. Germline CDR1 SQVTM, CDR2 ANQGSEA. CDR3 nucleotide sequence: TGCAGCGCGCCCTGGGGGGAGAACACTGAAGCTTTCTTT. This codes for CSAPWGENTEAFF.

A word on this clone: Compared with germline, one end of the junction differs, possibly owing to a read error. This rearrangement joins TRBV7-7 to TRBJ2-5; tentatively, D is TRBD1 (5 bases). Germline V CDR1 and CDR2: SSHAT, FNYEAQ (reference sequence). The CDR3 runs to 18 residues. CDR3 region: CASSPLMTVEHPQETQYF. CDR3 nucleotide sequence: TGTGCTAGCAGCCCATTAATGACAGTTGAGCACCCCCAAGAGACCCAGTACTTC.

The V gene is TRBV5-1, the J gene TRBJ1-1, with D perhaps matching TRBD1 (5 bases). The CDR3 is 13 amino acids. Germline V lookup: CDR1 SGHRS, CDR2 YFSETQ. Trimming removed 2 bases from V and 8 bases from J, with 13 bases in between. The chain's CDR3 is CASSLMPRQEAFF. The CDR3 DNA sequence: TGCGCCAGCAGCTTAATGCCCCGACAGGAAGCTTTCTTT.

This chain links TRBV7-8 with TRBJ1-5; TRBD1 might be the D (6 bases). From germline, CDR1 is SGHVS and CDR2 FQNEAQ. V was pared by 2 bases and J by 3 bases, with 8 bases between. CDR3 length: 14 residues. CDR3 nucleotide sequence: TGTGCCAGCAGCTTAAGGGACAACAATCAGCCCCAGCATTTT. It specifies CASSLRDNNQPQHF.

V is TRBV4-2 and J is TRBJ1-1; tentative D call: TRBD1 (6 bases). The V gene's germline CDR1 is LGHNA and CDR2 YNFKEQ. The CDR3 is 13 residues long. The V end was cut by 4 bases, the J end by 8 bases, with 14 bases between. CDR3 coding DNA: TGTGCCAGCAGCCCTTCGGGGGGCAAAGAAGCTTTCTTT. Amino acid sequence: CASSPSGGKEAFF.

The chain is built from TRBV30 and TRBJ2-4, with 8 bases identical to TRBD1. The germline V gene has CDR1 GTSNPN and CDR2 SVGIG (reference sequence). V shed 3 bases, J shed 4 bases, and the junction held 8 bases outside the gene matches. This CDR3 has 15 residues. In DNA, the CDR3 is TGTGCCTGGAGAGGAAGGGGACAGGTTAAAAACATTCAGTACTTC. Amino acids: CAWRGRGQVKNIQYF.

This clone came up once. The J gene is TRBJ2-7, the V gene TRBV28; no definite D call. Trimming left V 7 bases short and J 3 bases short, with 16 bases between. This CDR3 comprises 14 residues. Germline CDR1 and CDR2: MDHEN and SYDVKM. CDR3 residues: CASTKKLRVYEQYF. CDR3 DNA sequence: TGTGCCAGCACAAAAAAATTAAGAGTCTACGAGCAGTACTTC.

The genes are TRBV10-3 and TRBJ2-1, with 11 nucleotides matching TRBD2. This CDR3 comprises 14 residues. CDR1 ENHRY and CDR2 SYGVKD come from the germline V gene. Trimming took 10 bases from V and 9 from J; bases not matched to a gene: 11. CDR3 region: CATSLAGVSVEQFF. CDR3 nucleotide sequence: TGTGCCACTTCACTAGCGGGGGTGTCCGTTGAGCAGTTCTTC.